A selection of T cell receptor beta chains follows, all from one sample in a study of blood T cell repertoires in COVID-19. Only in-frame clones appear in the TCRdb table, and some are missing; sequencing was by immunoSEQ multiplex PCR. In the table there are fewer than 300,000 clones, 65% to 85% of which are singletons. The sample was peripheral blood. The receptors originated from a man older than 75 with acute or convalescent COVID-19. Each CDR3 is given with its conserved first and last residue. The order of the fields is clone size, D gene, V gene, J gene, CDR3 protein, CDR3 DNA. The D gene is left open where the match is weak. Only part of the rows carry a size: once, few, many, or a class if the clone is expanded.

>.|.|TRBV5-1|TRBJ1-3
CASSSAGGFSGNTIYF
TGCGCCAGCAGCTCGGCGGGTGGGTTCTCTGGAAACACCATATATTTT
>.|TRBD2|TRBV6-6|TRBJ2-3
CASSSSRTSEQYF
TGTGCCAGCAGTTCCTCCCGGACTAGTGAGCAGTATTTT
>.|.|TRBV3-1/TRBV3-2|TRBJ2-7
CASSQVSDSYEQYF
TGTGCCAGCAGCCAAGTAAGCGACTCCTACGAGCAGTACTTC
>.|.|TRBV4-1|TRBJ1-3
CASSQDGAISGNTIYF
TGCGCCAGCAGCCAAGATGGGGCCATCTCTGGAAACACCATATATTTT
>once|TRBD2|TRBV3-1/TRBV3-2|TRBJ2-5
CASSQGRSGKETQYF
TGTGCCAGCAGCCAAGGTCGAAGCGGGAAAGAGACCCAGTACTTC
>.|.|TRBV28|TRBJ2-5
CASSPGGGGGETQYF
TGTGCCAGCAGTCCCGGCGGAGGGGGCGGGGAGACCCAGTACTTC
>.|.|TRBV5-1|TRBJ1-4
CASSLGQINEKLFF
TGCGCCAGCAGCTTGGGTCAAATTAATGAAAAACTGTTTTTT
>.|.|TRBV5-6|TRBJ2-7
CASSSRAYEQYF
TGTGCCAGCAGCTCGCGGGCCTACGAGCAGTACTTC
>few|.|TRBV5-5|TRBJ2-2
CASSSTGTNTGELFF
TGTGCCAGCAGCTCCACCGGGACTAACACCGGGGAGCTGTTTTTT
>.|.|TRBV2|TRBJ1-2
CASATGLRDGYTF
TGTGCCAGTGCTACAGGGTTAAGGGATGGCTACACCTTC
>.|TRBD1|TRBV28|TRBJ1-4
CASSFRGLPANEKLFF
TGTGCCAGCAGTTTTAGGGGGCTCCCGGCTAATGAAAAACTGTTTTTT
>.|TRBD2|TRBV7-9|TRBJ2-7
CASSLDGGLPYEQYF
TGTGCCAGCAGCTTAGACGGGGGGTTACCCTACGAGCAGTACTTC
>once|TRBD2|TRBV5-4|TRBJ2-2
CASSFPGLAGDTGELFF
TGTGCCAGCAGCTTTCCGGGACTAGCGGGGGACACCGGGGAGCTGTTTTTT
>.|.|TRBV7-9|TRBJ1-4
CASSLVVLATNEKLFF
TGTGCCAGCAGCTTAGTAGTCCTTGCAACTAATGAAAAACTGTTTTTT
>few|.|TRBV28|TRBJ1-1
CASSFGNTEAFF
TGTGCCAGCAGTTTCGGGAACACTGAAGCTTTCTTT
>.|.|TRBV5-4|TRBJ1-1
CASTYEGVYGEAFF
TGTGCCAGCACCTATGAGGGGGTATATGGTGAAGCTTTCTTT
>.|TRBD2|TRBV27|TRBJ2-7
CASRMGTSGAYEQYF
TGTGCCAGCAGAATGGGGACTAGCGGGGCCTACGAGCAGTACTTC
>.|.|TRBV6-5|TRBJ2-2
CASSLTGITGELFF
TGTGCCAGCAGCCTAACGGGGATCACCGGGGAGCTGTTTTTT
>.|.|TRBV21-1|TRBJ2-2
CASSNSAGGELFF
TGTGCCAGCAGCAACTCTGCAGGGGGGGAGCTGTTTTTT
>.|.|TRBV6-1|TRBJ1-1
CASSEARGRVEAFF
TGTGCCAGCAGTGAAGCGCGGGGACGAGTTGAAGCTTTCTTT
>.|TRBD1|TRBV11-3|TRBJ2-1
CASSFRTGENYPSYNEQFF
TGTGCCAGCAGCTTTCGGACAGGGGAGAACTACCCCTCCTACAATGAGCAGTTCTTC
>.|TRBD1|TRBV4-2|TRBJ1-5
CASSQGDRDNQPQHF
TGTGCCAGCAGCCAAGGTGACAGGGACAATCAGCCCCAGCATTTT
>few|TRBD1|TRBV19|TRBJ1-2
CASRMDRVDYGYTF
TGTGCCAGTAGAATGGACAGGGTTGACTATGGCTACACCTTC
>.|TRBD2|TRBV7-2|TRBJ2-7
CASSPGLAEFYEQYF
TGTGCCAGCAGCCCGGGACTAGCGGAATTCTACGAGCAGTACTTC
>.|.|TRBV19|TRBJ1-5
CASSIAPGQPQHF
TGTGCCAGTAGTATTGCCCCCGGTCAGCCCCAGCATTTT
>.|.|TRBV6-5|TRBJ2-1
CACPKGEEQFF
TGTGCCTGCCCTAAGGGGGAAGAGCAGTTCTTC
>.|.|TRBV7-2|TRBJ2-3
CASSSLDTQYF
TGTGCCAGCAGCTCTTTGGATACGCAGTATTTT
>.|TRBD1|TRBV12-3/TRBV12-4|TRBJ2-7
CASRGDSYEQYF
TGTGCCAGCAGAGGGGACAGCTACGAGCAGTACTTC
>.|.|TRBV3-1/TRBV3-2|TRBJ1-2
CASSQAPGNYGYTF
TGTGCCAGCAGCCAAGCCCCGGGGAACTATGGCTACACCTTC
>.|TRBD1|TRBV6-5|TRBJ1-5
CASSPGQGNQPQHF
TGTGCCAGCAGTCCGGGACAGGGAAATCAGCCCCAGCATTTT
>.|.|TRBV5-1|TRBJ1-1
CASSLMRGSGRGTEAFF
TGCGCCAGCAGCTTGATGAGGGGCTCAGGGAGGGGCACTGAAGCTTTCTTT
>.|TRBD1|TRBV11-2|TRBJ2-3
CASSLNRGADTQYF
TGTGCCAGCAGCTTAAACAGGGGCGCAGATACGCAGTATTTT
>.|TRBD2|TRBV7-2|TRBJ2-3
CASSPWTSSTDTQYF
TGTGCCAGCAGCCCTTGGACTAGCTCCACAGATACGCAGTATTTT
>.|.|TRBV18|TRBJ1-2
CASSPTGGADGYTF
TGTGCCAGCTCACCAACGGGGGGCGCAGATGGCTACACCTTC
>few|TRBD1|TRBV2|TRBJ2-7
CASSSGTGDYEQYF
TGTGCCAGCAGCTCAGGGACAGGGGACTACGAGCAGTACTTC
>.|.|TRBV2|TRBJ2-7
CASRPLRYEQYF
TGTGCCAGCAGGCCATTGAGATACGAGCAGTACTTC
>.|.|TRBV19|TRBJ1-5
CASSSGAYSNQPQHF
TGTGCCAGTAGTTCAGGGGCCTATAGCAATCAGCCCCAGCATTTT
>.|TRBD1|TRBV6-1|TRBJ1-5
CASSEGTGGNQPQHF
TGTGCCAGCAGTGAAGGGACAGGAGGCAATCAGCCCCAGCATTTT
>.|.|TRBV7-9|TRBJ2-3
CASSFYRDITDTQYF
TGTGCCAGCAGCTTCTATAGGGACATCACAGATACGCAGTATTTT
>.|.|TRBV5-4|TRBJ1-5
CASSLGRGQPQHF
TGTGCCAGCAGCCTGGGACGGGGTCAGCCCCAGCATTTT
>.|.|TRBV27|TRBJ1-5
CASSFTGQPQHF
TGTGCCAGCAGTTTTACAGGGCAGCCCCAGCATTTT
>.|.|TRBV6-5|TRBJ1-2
CASSPTDGGGYGYTF
TGTGCCAGCAGTCCCACGGACGGTGGGGGGTATGGCTACACCTTC
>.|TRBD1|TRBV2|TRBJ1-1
CASRGDREFTEAFF
TGTGCCAGCAGAGGGGACAGGGAGTTCACTGAAGCTTTCTTT
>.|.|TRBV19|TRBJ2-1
CASKKGFEFNEQFF
TGTGCCAGTAAGAAGGGGTTTGAATTTAATGAGCAGTTCTTC
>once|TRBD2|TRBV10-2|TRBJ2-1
CASSESASGRTRSYNEQFF
TGCGCCAGCAGTGAGTCTGCTAGCGGGAGGACCAGGTCCTACAATGAGCAGTTCTTC
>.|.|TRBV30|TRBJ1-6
CACSAPNSPLHF
TGTGCCTGTAGTGCTCCGAATTCACCCCTCCACTTT
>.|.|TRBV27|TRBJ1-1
CASSPEEGLNTEAFF
TGTGCCAGCAGCCCCGAGGAGGGATTGAACACTGAAGCTTTCTTT
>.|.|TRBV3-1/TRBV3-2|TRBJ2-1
CASSPKRALTYNEQFF
TGTGCCAGCAGCCCTAAGCGGGCCCTAACCTACAATGAGCAGTTCTTC
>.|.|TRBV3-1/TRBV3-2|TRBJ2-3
CASSQAGTDTQYF
TGTGCCAGCAGCCAAGCGGGGACAGATACGCAGTATTTT
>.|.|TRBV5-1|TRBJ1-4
CASSLAVSGEKLFF
TGCGCCAGCAGCTTGGCCGTATCCGGGGAAAAACTGTTTTTT
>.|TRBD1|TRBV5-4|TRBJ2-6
CASSGTGSGANVLTF
TGTGCCAGCAGCGGGACAGGCTCTGGGGCCAACGTCCTGACTTTC
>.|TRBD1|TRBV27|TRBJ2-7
CASRRQGPYEQYF
TGTGCCAGCAGACGACAGGGGCCCTACGAGCAGTACTTC
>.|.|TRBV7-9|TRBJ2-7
CASSQGPMVVAYEQYF
TGTGCCAGCAGCCAGGGTCCGATGGTGGTCGCCTACGAGCAGTACTTC
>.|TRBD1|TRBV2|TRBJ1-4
CASQTGGSEKLFF
TGTGCCAGCCAGACAGGGGGCTCTGAAAAACTGTTTTTT
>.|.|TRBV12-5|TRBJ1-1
CASGFWTENEAFF
TGTGCTAGTGGTTTTTGGACAGAGAATGAAGCTTTCTTT
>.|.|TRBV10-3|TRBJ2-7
CAISEYEASTRQYF
TGTGCCATCAGTGAGTACGAAGCGAGTACGCGGCAGTACTTC
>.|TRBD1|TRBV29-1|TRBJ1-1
CSVLAGGQGTEAFF
TGCAGCGTTTTGGCAGGGGGCCAGGGCACTGAAGCTTTCTTT
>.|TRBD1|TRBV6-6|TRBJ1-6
CASSPDRSASYNSPLHF
TGTGCCAGCAGTCCGGACAGGTCAGCCTCCTATAATTCACCCCTCCACTTT
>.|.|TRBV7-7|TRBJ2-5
CASSTTGSETQYF
TGTGCTAGCAGTACAACAGGGTCAGAGACCCAGTACTTC